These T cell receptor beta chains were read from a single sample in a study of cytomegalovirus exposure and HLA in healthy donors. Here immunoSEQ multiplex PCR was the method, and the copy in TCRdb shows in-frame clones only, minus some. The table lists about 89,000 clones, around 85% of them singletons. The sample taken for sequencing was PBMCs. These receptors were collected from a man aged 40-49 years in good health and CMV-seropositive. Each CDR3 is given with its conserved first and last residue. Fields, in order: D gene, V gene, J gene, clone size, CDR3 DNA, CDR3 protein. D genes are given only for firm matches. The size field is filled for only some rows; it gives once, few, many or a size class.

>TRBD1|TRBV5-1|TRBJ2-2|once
TGCGCCAGCAAAGACAGGGAAACCGGGGAGCTGTTTTTT
CASKDRETGELFF
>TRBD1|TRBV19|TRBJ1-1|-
TGTGCCAGTAGTCCCCGACAGGGAGTAAACACTGAAGCTTTCTTT
CASSPRQGVNTEAFF
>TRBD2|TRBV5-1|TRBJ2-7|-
TGCGCCAGCAGCTTTACTAGCGGGAGCCCCTACGAGCAGTACTTC
CASSFTSGSPYEQYF
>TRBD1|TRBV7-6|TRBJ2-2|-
TGTGCCAGCAGCTTACATCGACAGGGGCGCGACTCCGGGGAGCTGTTTTTT
CASSLHRQGRDSGELFF
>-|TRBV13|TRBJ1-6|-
TGTGCCAGCAGGGCCGGGAGCCTAGATTCACCCCTCCACTTT
CASRAGSLDSPLHF
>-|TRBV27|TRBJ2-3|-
TGTGCCAGCAGTTTAAAGATAGGCGGGGACTTAGATACGCAGTATTTT
CASSLKIGGDLDTQYF
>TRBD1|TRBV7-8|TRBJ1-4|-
TGTGCCAGCAGCCCACGGGACAGGGTTAATGAAAAACTGTTTTTT
CASSPRDRVNEKLFF
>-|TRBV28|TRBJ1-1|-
TGTGCCAGCAGTATACCCGGACAGAGGGTAACTGAAGCTTTCTTT
CASSIPGQRVTEAFF
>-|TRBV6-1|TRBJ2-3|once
TGTGCCAGCAGTCAAGACAGCGGATGGGTGCAGTATTTT
CASSQDSGWVQYF
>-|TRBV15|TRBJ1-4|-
TGTGCCACCAGCAGAGACCTCAAATCGGGGTCGGCTAATGAAAAACTGTTTTTT
CATSRDLKSGSANEKLFF
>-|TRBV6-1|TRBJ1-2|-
TGTGCCAGCAGTGAATGGGCAGGGAACGGCTACACCTTC
CASSEWAGNGYTF
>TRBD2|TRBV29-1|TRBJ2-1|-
TGCAGCGTTGAAGGAGGGGCTAGCGGGGGGGAACATGAGCAGTTCTTC
CSVEGGASGGEHEQFF
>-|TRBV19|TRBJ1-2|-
TGTGCCAGTAGTATAACTTCGAGGTCCTATGGCTACACCTTC
CASSITSRSYGYTF
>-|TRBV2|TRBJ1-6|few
TGTGCCAGCAGGGATACAGGGAGACCCCTCCACTTT
CASRDTGRPLHF
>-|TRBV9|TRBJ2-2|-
TGTGCCAGCAGCGTAGTGGTGGGAGGCGGGGAGCTGTTTTTT
CASSVVVGGGELFF
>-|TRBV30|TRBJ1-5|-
TGTGCCTGGAGTGGAGGACAGAACAATCAGCCCCAGCATTTT
CAWSGGQNNQPQHF